This T cell receptor (beta chain) derives from a study of Ad26.COV2.S vaccination and SARS-CoV-2 variants. The table came from immunoSEQ multiplex PCR; TCRdb's copy has only in-frame clones and leaves some out. Of about 440,000 clones listed, roughly 91% are singletons. As for treatment: 19 received Ad26.COV2.S at low or high dose, single or two shots; about five received placebo; per-sample allocation not given. Sampling was done on day 63 after the first vaccine or placebo injection. Findings and caveats of the study: Recipients of vaccine and of placebo showed similar breadth of their non-spike TCR repertoires.

A remark on this clone: Its antigen is unknown.

The clonotype originates from a person aged 18-65 years who received the Ad26.COV2.S COVID-19 vaccine or a placebo. This specimen was peripheral blood, taken in a trial of Ad26.COV2.S vaccine versus placebo.

The CDR3 DNA reads TGTGCCTGGAGTCCCAGGGTTGGCAATCAGCCCCAGCATTTT. Translated, it gives CAWSPRVGNQPQHF. The genes are TRBV30 and TRBJ1-5, with D possibly matching TRBD1 (5 bases). CDR1 and CDR2 from the germline V gene are GTSNPN and SVGIG (reference sequence). With 2 bases removed from V and 2 bases from J, the gap between germline ends came to 10 bases. The CDR3 length is 14 residues. Complete variable domain (other parts from reference TRBV30 and TRBJ1-5): SQTIHQWPATLVQPVGSPLSLECTVEGTSNPNLYWYRQAAGRGLQLLFYSVGIGQISSEVPQNLSASRPQDRQFILSSKKLLLSDSGFYLCAWSPRVGNQPQHFGDGTRLSIL.